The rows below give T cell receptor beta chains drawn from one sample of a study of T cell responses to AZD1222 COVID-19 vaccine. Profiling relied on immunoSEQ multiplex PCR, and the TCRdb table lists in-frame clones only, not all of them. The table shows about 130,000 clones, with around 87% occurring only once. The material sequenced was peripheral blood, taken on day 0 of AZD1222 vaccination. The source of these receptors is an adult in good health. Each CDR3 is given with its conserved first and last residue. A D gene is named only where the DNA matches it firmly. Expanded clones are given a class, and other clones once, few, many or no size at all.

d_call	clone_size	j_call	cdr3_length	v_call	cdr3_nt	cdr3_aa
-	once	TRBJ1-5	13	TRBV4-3	TGCGCCAGCAGCCAAGATCTTGTTCAGCCCCAGCATTTT	CASSQDLVQPQHF
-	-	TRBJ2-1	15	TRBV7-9	TGTGCCAGCAGTCGCCAGGGAATGTCCTACAATGAGCAGTTCTTC	CASSRQGMSYNEQFF
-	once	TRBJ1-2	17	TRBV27	TGTGCCAGCAGTCGAAGGTGGGCAGGGGCCCTGTCTGATGGCTACACCTTC	CASSRRWAGALSDGYTF
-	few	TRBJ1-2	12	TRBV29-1	TGCAGCGCAGGCGAGGGGAGAGGTGGCTACACCTTC	CSAGEGRGGYTF
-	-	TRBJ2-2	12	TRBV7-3	TGTGCCAGCAGCCCCCGGACAGGGGAGCTGTTTTTT	CASSPRTGELFF
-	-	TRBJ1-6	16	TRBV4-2	TGTGCCAGCAGCCAAGCCCCCGGGGGAGGTAATTCACCCCTCCACTTT	CASSQAPGGGNSPLHF
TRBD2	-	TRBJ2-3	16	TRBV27	TGTGCCAGCAGTGCCGGGACTAGCGGGGGCACAGATACGCAGTATTTT	CASSAGTSGGTDTQYF
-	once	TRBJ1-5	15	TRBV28	TGTGCCAGCAGTCCGGGAGGAGGGGGGCATCAGCCCCAGCATTTT	CASSPGGGGHQPQHF
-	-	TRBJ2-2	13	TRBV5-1	TGCGCCAGCAGCTTGTATGTCACCGGGGAGCTGTTTTTT	CASSLYVTGELFF
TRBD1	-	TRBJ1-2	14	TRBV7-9	TGTGCCAGCACTAAGGGGGCAGCTAACTATGGCTACACCTTC	CASTKGAANYGYTF
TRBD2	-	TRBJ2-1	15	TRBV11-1	TGTGCCAGCAGCTTACGTTTAGCGGGGGGTAATGAGCAGTTCTTC	CASSLRLAGGNEQFF
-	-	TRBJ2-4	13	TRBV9	TGTGCCTCCGGGTCCCTAGCCAAAAACATTCAGTACTTC	CASGSLAKNIQYF
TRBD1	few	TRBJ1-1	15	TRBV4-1	TGCGCCAGCAGCCACGCCCGGGACAGTAACACTGAAGCTTTCTTT	CASSHARDSNTEAFF
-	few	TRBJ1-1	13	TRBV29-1	TGCAGCGGGCAGGGACAATATAACACTGAAGCTTTCTTT	CSGQGQYNTEAFF
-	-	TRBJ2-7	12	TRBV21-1	TGTGCCAGCAGCAAATTTCGCCTTTCGACGCTCTTC	CASSKFRLSTLF
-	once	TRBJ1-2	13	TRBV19	TGTGCCAGTAGTATAGTGGTGCAAGATGGCTACACCTTC	CASSIVVQDGYTF
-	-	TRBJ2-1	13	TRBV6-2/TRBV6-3	TGTGCCAGCAGTATGGGACTTTACAATGAGCAGTTCTTC	CASSMGLYNEQFF
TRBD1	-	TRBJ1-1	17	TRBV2	TGTGCCAGCAGTGATTCGAGGACAGGGAGTTTGAACACTGAAGCTTTCTTT	CASSDSRTGSLNTEAFF
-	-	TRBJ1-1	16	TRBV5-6	TGTGCCAGCAGCTTATGGGGGGGACGGAAGAACACTGAAGCTTTCTTT	CASSLWGGRKNTEAFF
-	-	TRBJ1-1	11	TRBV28	TGTGCCAGCAGTTTAGGGACTGAAGCTTTCTTT	CASSLGTEAFF
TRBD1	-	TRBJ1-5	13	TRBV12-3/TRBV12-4	TGTGCCAGCAGACGGACAGGGGATCAGCCCCAGCATTTT	CASRRTGDQPQHF
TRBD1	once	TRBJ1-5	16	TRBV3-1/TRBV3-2	TGTGCCAGCAGCCAAGCAACCGGGACAGGCAATCAGCCCCAGCATTTT	CASSQATGTGNQPQHF
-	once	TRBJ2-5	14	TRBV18	TGTGCCAGCTCACCAAGACAGGATAAAGAGACCCAGTACTTC	CASSPRQDKETQYF
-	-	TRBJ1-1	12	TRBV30	TGTGCCTCTAAACAGGTGAACACTGAAGCTTTCTTT	CASKQVNTEAFF
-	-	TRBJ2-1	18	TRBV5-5	TGTGCCAGCAGCTCGGCTGTAGTGGGTTTATTCTCCTACAATGAGCAGTTCTTC	CASSSAVVGLFSYNEQFF
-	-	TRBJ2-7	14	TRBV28	TGTGCCAGCAGTTTTATTAGAGCCTCCTACGAGCAGTACTTC	CASSFIRASYEQYF
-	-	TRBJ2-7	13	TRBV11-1	TGTGCCAGCAGCAGACAGCGCCCCTACGAGCAGTACTTC	CASSRQRPYEQYF
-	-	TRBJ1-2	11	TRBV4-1	TGCGCCAGCAGCCAAGGCGGGGGCTACACCTTC	CASSQGGGYTF
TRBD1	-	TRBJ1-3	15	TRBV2	TGTGCCAGCAGATTACAGGGGGAGCTTGTAAACACCATATATTTT	CASRLQGELVNTIYF
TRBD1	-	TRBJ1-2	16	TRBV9	TGTGCCAGCAGCTTAAGGACCGGGACAGTTACGTATGGCTACACCTTC	CASSLRTGTVTYGYTF
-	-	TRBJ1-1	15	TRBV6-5	TGTGCCAGCAGCTTTGCAGGGGAAGAAGAGACTGAAGCTTTCTTT	CASSFAGEEETEAFF